A single TCR beta chain is shown here with its context. This record belongs to a study of cytomegalovirus exposure and HLA in healthy donors. The PCR was carried out with 60 Vbeta primers and 13 Jbeta primers. Profiling relied on immunoSEQ multiplex PCR, and the TCRdb table lists in-frame clones only, not all of them. The repertoire holds 90,000 or so clones, with roughly four fifths as singletons. The CDR3 runs 14 residues. CDR1 and CDR2 from the germline V gene are SGHRS and YFSETQ. The V and J ends lost 5 bases and 4 bases respectively, with 13 bases between them. The chain combines TRBV5-1 with TRBJ2-1; the D gene is possibly TRBD1 (6 bases). Source material: PBMCs. The sequence came from a man aged 45 to 65 in good health and CMV-seronegative. The CDR3 DNA reads TGCGCCAGCAGTCTTACAGGGCTTTACAATGAGCAGTTCTTC. Its protein is CASSLTGLYNEQFF.